The source of this T cell receptor (beta chain) is a study of OX40 agonist ivuxolimab in advanced cancers. Sequencing was performed with immunoSEQ multiplex PCR; in TCRdb, only in-frame clones are kept and a portion is missing. The sample lists just over 90,000 clones; 85% to 95% were seen once. Germline V gene data show CDR1 as SNHLY and CDR2 as FYNNEI. The trim removed 5 bases at V and 4 bases at J, leaving 11 bases unmatched. The CDR3 has 17 amino acids. The specimen comprised CD4+ or CD8+ T cells sorted from blood, sampled in a trial of the OX40 agonist ivuxolimab. V and J are TRBV2 and TRBJ2-2, with TRBD1 matching 9 bases. The receptor was isolated from an adult with an advanced solid tumor such as melanoma, head and neck, liver or kidney cancer. The CDR3 nucleotides read TGTGCCAGCAGTCTAGAAAGGGACAGGGCTCTCACCGGGGAGCTGTTTTTT. Translated, it gives CASSLERDRALTGELFF.